The 8 T cell receptor beta chains presented below share a single source sample, sequenced in a study of CD8+CD57+ T cells in acquired aplastic anemia. It was genomic DNA that served as the template for profiling TCR beta VDJ and CDR3. TCRdb re-called the reads with MiXCR, one entry per CDR3 protein. The table lists some 150,000 distinct CDR3 sequences, about 54% of them singletons. Only patients with CD8+CD57+ cell expansion on flow cytometry were chosen for sequencing. Sequenced sample: sorted CD4+, CD8+, or CD8+CD57+ T cells (not recorded which) from PBMCs. The source is a human donor with aplastic anemia.

The chain joins TRBV2 to TRBJ1-2; no reliable D call. V dropped 4 bases and J dropped 5 bases, with 23 bases sitting between them. Germline V gene sequence: CDR1 SNHLY, CDR2 FYNNEI. CDR3 size: 17 residues. CDR3 coding DNA: TGTGCCAGCAGTGCCCGAGGGCATGCGCAATTTAAATATGGCTACACCTTC. Protein product: CASSARGHAQFKYGYTF.

This chain links TRBV10-2 with TRBJ2-3; D gene unclear. Trimming took off 1 base at V and 3 bases at J, with 8 bases between the two ends. Germline V gene data show CDR1 as WSHSY and CDR2 as SAAADI. This CDR3 is 14 amino acids long. The CDR3 sequence: CASSELLETDTQYF. The CDR3 DNA is TGCGCCAGCAGTGAGTTGTTAGAAACAGATACGCAGTATTTT.

This chain joins TRBV2 and TRBJ2-2; 12 nucleotides agree with TRBD1. This CDR3 region has 15 residues. CDR1 and CDR2 (germline): SNHLY, FYNNEI. Trimming at V came to 4 bases and at J to 7 bases, leaving 4 bases not matched to a gene. The CDR3: CASSVRDRGRGELFF. The DNA of the CDR3 is TGTGCCAGCAGTGTAAGGGACAGGGGGCGCGGGGAGCTGTTTTTT.

This clonotype was recorded many times. J is TRBJ2-3 and V is TRBV5-1; TRBD2 matches 9 bases. CDR3 length: 14 residues. Losses at the gene ends were 6 bases for V and 5 bases for J; bases not matched to a gene: 7. Germline lookup yields CDR1 SGHRS and CDR2 YFSETQ. In nucleotides, the CDR3 is TGCGCCAGCAAAATAGCGGGGGTCGAAGATACGCAGTATTTT. It translates to CASKIAGVEDTQYF.

This clonotype is a singleton in its sample. The V gene is TRBV20-1, the J gene TRBJ1-1; 7 bases align to TRBD1. The J segment lost 4 bases and the V segment lost 5 bases, leaving 13 bases of the junction unmatched. In germline, CDR1 is DFQATT, CDR2 SNEGSKA (reference sequence). The CDR3 extends over 15 amino acids. In nucleotides, the CDR3 is TGCAGTGCTCTTGGACAGGTTTGGGTTGGCACTGAAGCTTTCTTT. Translation: CSALGQVWVGTEAFF.

This clonotype was detected many times. The chain is built from TRBV7-9 and TRBJ2-7; D may be TRBD1 (6 bases). CDR3 length equals 13 residues. Germline V gene data show CDR1 as SEHNR and CDR2 as FQNEAQ (reference sequence). Trimming took off 3 bases at V and 7 bases at J, with 13 bases between the two ends. Written as DNA, the CDR3 is TGTGCCAGCAGCTTCCGGACAGCACAAGAGCAGTACTTC. It is translated as CASSFRTAQEQYF.

This sequence joins TRBV5-1 and TRBJ2-7; 8 bases agree with TRBD1. Trimming cost V 4 bases and J 6 bases; bases outside gene matches: 9. CDR1 and CDR2 (germline): SGHRS, YFSETQ. The CDR3 is 14 amino acids. The CDR3 sequence is CASSPDRGNGEQYF. For the CDR3, the DNA is TGCGCCAGCAGCCCCGACAGGGGTAACGGCGAGCAGTACTTC.

This clonotype came up many times. The rearrangement uses TRBV14 and TRBJ2-3; TRBD1 or TRBD2 may be the D gene (5 bases each). V was trimmed by 1 base and J by 2 bases, leaving 16 bases between them. The CDR3 length is 17 residues. Germline CDR1 reads SGHDN; CDR2 reads FVKESK. The CDR3 DNA reads as TGTGCCAGCAGCCAAGGGCCGCCGGGGCGGGCCACAGATACGCAGTATTTT. It encodes CASSQGPPGRATDTQYF.